These 8 T cell receptor beta chains were sequenced from one sample in a study of shared clonotypes between healthy human individuals. Profiling relied on immunoSEQ multiplex PCR, and the TCRdb table lists in-frame clones only, not all of them. In the table there are some 1.4 million clones, approximately 97% of which are singletons. Input material: naive CD4+ T cells sorted from blood. The sample's subset: CD45RA+ positively selected. The receptors were gathered from a man aged 25 to 45 in good health.

The rearrangement links TRBV5-1 to TRBJ2-7; the match to TRBD2 covers 12 bases. The trim removed 4 bases at V and 5 bases at J, leaving 4 bases unmatched. The CDR3 contains 14 residues. Looked up from germline, CDR1 is SGHRS and CDR2 is YFSETQ. CDR3 in amino acids: CASSPRTSGNEQYF. The DNA for the CDR3 is TGCGCCAGCAGCCCCCGGACTAGCGGGAACGAGCAGTACTTC.

This chain uses TRBV7-2 with TRBJ2-1; D ambiguous. Germline V gene data show CDR1 as SGHTA and CDR2 as FQGNSA. Trimming took off 5 bases at V and 7 bases at J, with 15 bases between the two ends. There are 14 residues in the CDR3. CDR3 nucleotide sequence: TGTGCCAGCAGCCCTCGTGCGGCCGAAAATGAGCAGTTCTTC. Protein: CASSPRAAENEQFF.

The genes are TRBV4-1 and TRBJ2-1, with 16 bases aligning to TRBD2. The CDR3 sequence is 19 residues long. Germline-derived CDR1 and CDR2 are MGHRA and YSYEKL. The V and J ends lost 6 bases and 1 base, in that order; junction bases with no gene match: 9. The CDR3 nucleotides are TGCGCCAGCAGTTCCTTGGGACTAGCGGGAGGGTGGTCCTACAATGAGCAGTTCTTC. Translating gives CASSSLGLAGGWSYNEQFF.

This sequence joins TRBV7-7 and TRBJ2-5; D is uncertain. Trimming left V 5 bases short and J 1 base short, with 8 bases between. Germline lookup yields CDR1 SSHAT and CDR2 FNYEAQ (reference sequence). The CDR3 length is 13 residues. The CDR3 sequence is CASSPSTQETQYF. CDR3 sequence (DNA): TGTGCCAGCAGCCCCAGTACCCAAGAGACCCAGTACTTC.

The CDR3 region has the DNA TGTGCCTGGAGTCAAGGACTAGAAGAGACCCAGTACTTC. Its translation is CAWSQGLEETQYF. The chain joins TRBV30 to TRBJ2-5, with 7 bases that match TRBD2. CDR3 size: 13 residues. CDR1 and CDR2 from the germline V gene are GTSNPN and SVGIG (reference sequence). Trimming took 2 bases from V and 3 from J; bases not matched to a gene: 3. The entire variable domain, with the rest obtained from reference TRBV30 and TRBJ2-5, is as follows: SQTIHQWPATLVQPVGSPLSLECTVEGTSNPNLYWYRQAAGRGLQLLFYSVGIGQISSEVPQNLSASRPQDRQFILSSKKLLLSDSGFYLCAWSQGLEETQYFGPGTRLLVL.

The gene calls are TRBV7-2 and TRBJ2-5; 11 bases are shared with TRBD2. Trimming at V came to 5 bases and at J to 11 bases, leaving 25 bases not matched to a gene. This CDR3 contains 19 residues. Germline V CDR1 and CDR2: SGHTA, FQGNSA. The CDR3 region has the DNA TGTGCCAGCAGCGTAAGGATGTCGGTAGCGGGAGGGCGTCCCTTGGGACAGTACTTC. Translation gives CASSVRMSVAGGRPLGQYF.

The chain is built from TRBV7-6 and TRBJ2-7; 14 bases agree with TRBD2. V gave up 1 base and J gave up 4 bases; unmatched junction bases: 9. The CDR3 spans 18 residues. Per germline, CDR1 SGHVS and CDR2 FNYEAQ. CDR3 sequence reads: CASSLGGLAGAGGYEQYF. The CDR3 region has the DNA TGTGCCAGCAGCTTAGGGGGACTAGCGGGAGCGGGCGGGTACGAGCAGTACTTC.

The chain combines TRBV19 with TRBJ2-1; the match to TRBD2 covers 12 bases. The CDR3 runs 16 residues. Germline CDR1 and CDR2: LNHDA and SQIVND (reference sequence). With V trimmed by 1 base and J by 6 bases, 4 bases remained unmatched. This CDR3 is CASSIGGTSGFNEQFF. Written as DNA, the CDR3 is TGTGCCAGTAGTATAGGCGGGACTAGCGGGTTCAATGAGCAGTTCTTC.